One and the same sample provided the 5 T cell receptor beta chains below, sequenced in a study of metastatic and nonmetastatic thyroid tumors. All patients were treatment-naive before thyroid surgery. TCRdb re-called clones via MiXCR from the PCR reads. Seen here are some 13,000 clones, under 30% observed once, and the top ten hold about 12%. Sequencing was performed on tumor tissue. These TCRs come from a female donor with papillary thyroid cancer or a benign thyroid nodule (not recorded which). Some clones in this sample may be carry-over from other donors' samples.

This clone was recorded at least ten times. The J gene is TRBJ2-7, the V gene TRBV20-1; D is uncertain. The germline V and J ends were trimmed by 2 bases and 1 base, with 12 bases remaining between them. The CDR3 covers 14 residues. Germline V CDR1 and CDR2: DFQATT, SNEGSKA (reference sequence). CDR3 sequence (DNA): TGCAGTGCTAGACCGGGCAAGTGGTCCTACGAGCAGTACTTC. Its protein product is CSARPGKWSYEQYF.

The V call is TRBV14, the J call TRBJ1-2; D gene ambiguous. Germline V gives CDR1 SGHDN, CDR2 FVKESK. This CDR3 comprises 13 residues. Trimming took off 4 bases at V and 0 bases at J, with 6 bases between the two ends. CDR3 in amino acids: CASSPLPNYGYTF. DNA for the CDR3: TGTGCCAGCAGCCCCCTCCCTAACTATGGCTACACCTTC.

In nucleotides, the CDR3 is TGCGCCAGCAGCTTGGGGACCGGGACAGGGATTCCTAACTATGGCTACACCTTC. Its protein is CASSLGTGTGIPNYGYTF. The rearrangement joins TRBV5-1 to TRBJ1-2; 9 bases are a match to TRBD1. Germline assignment: CDR1 SGHRS and CDR2 YFSETQ. The V gene end was trimmed by 0 bases and the J gene end by 0 bases; junction bases not matched to a gene: 9. The CDR3 loop spans 18 amino acids.

This clone was detected ten times or more. This chain connects TRBV7-9 to TRBJ1-2, with D maybe TRBD1 (6 bases). Germline loops: CDR1 SEHNR, CDR2 FQNEAQ (reference sequence). CDR3 size: 13 residues. Trimming pared 5 bases from V and 8 bases from J, leaving 15 bases between. The CDR3 spells CASSVQGVEGYTF. The CDR3 DNA sequence: TGTGCCAGCAGCGTACAGGGCGTGGAAGGCTACACCTTC.

This clone was observed a handful of times. Compared with germline, one end of the junction differs, possibly owing to a read error. V and J are TRBV12-3 or TRBV12-4 and TRBJ2-7; 7 bases line up with TRBD1. The CDR3 is 14 residues long. CDR3 DNA sequence: TGTGCCAGCAGTTACAGGGGACGGGAATACGAGCATTACTTC. It specifies CASSYRGREYEHYF.